The T cell receptor (beta chain) described here comes from a study of T cells expressing NK-cell markers. Turning to the study itself: It was from sorted CD3+CD56+NKG2C+, CD3+CD56+NKG2C- and CD3+CD56-NKG2C+ T cells that TCR beta repertoires came. Among the eight sequenced donors, seven tested HCMV-seropositive and one tested seronegative. The study, taken as a whole, reports: Each of roughly six donors carried dominant NKG2C+ clonotypes accounting for about 1.0-7.5% of CD8+ T cells.

TCRdb re-called the 5' RACE reads, yielding one record per CDR3 amino acid sequence without DNA. Its clone listing holds around 550,000 distinct CDR3 sequences. There are 15 residues in the CDR3. The germline CDR1 and CDR2 sequences are DFQATT and SNEGSKA (reference sequence). Concerning this clonotype: Its antigen is unidentified.

The specimen was blood T cells: a sorted CD56 or NKG2C T cell subset, CD4+ or CD8+ T cells, or bulk PBMC T cells (not recorded which). This sequence originates from a man between 18 and 29 years old in good health. The chain recombines TRBV20-1 with TRBJ1-5; lacking DNA, the TRBD1 call made by TCRdb goes unchecked. CDR3 in amino acids: CSARSLQGRDQPQHF.